This TCR beta chain originates from a study of CD4 T cells in relation to SARS-CoV-2 and coronaviruses. Study-level information: TCR beta CDR3s were sequenced after roughly ten-day antigen culture of PBMCs. The restricting HLA molecule for shared crossreactive spike epitopes was mapped.

Per germline, CDR1 SGHAT and CDR2 FQDESV (reference sequence). Trimming cost V 1 base and J 8 bases, with 9 bases left between them. This CDR3 has 13 amino acids. Unexposed donor CD4+ T cells date from 2011-2018, before the COVID-19 pandemic. CD4+ T cells were isolated from the cells after around 11 days of culture. Only in-frame clones appear in the TCRdb table, and some are missing; sequencing was by immunoSEQ multiplex PCR. The profile shows around 23,000 clones, more than 60% of them singletons. As concerns this clone: No antigen is known for it.

The sequenced sample was CD4+ T cells from PBMCs, cultured in vitro. This clonotype was obtained from a human donor in good health. The genes are TRBV11-1 and TRBJ2-1; D possibly corresponds to TRBD1 (6 bases). CDR3 region: CASSLGAGDEQFF. As DNA, the CDR3 is TGTGCCAGCAGCTTAGGGGCAGGGGATGAGCAGTTCTTC.